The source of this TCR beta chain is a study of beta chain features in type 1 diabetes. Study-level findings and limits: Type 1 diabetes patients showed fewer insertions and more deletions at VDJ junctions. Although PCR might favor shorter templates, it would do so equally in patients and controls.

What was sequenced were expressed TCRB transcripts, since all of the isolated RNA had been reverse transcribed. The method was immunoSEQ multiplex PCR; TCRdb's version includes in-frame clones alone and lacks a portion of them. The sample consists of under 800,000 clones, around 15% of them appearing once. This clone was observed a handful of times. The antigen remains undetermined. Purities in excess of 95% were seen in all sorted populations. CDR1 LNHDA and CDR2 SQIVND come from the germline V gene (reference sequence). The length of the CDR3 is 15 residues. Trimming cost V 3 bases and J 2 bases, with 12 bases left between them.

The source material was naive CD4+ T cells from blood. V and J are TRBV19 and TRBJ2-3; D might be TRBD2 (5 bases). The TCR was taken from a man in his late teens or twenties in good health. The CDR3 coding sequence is TGTGCCAGTAGTATTAGAGCTAGCTACACAGATACGCAGTATTTT. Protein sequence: CASSIRASYTDTQYF.